This T cell receptor (beta chain) was recorded in a study of beta chain features in type 1 diabetes. The overall study: The study found patients and healthy donors alike in age, gender and cell yields. Cells sorted and examined across all samples totaled 85 million to 130 million.

This clone turned up a few times. What it binds is unknown. Every bit of the isolated RNA underwent reverse transcription, so sequencing read expressed TCRB transcripts. The data were produced by immunoSEQ multiplex PCR, yet TCRdb's version contains in-frame clones alone and is incomplete. The table has 600,000 to 750,000 clones, roughly 12% seen once. Study-wide results and limits: TCRB CDR3 length was moderately but significantly reduced in all four CD4+ subsets of Type 1 diabetes patients. Amplification by PCR could prefer shorter templates, with the same effect in patients and controls. Whether HLA type affects TCRB rearrangement stayed undetermined in the present work.

The sequenced sample consisted of naive CD4+ T cells from blood. This clonotype was obtained from a man aged 30 to 45 with type 1 diabetes.

DNA of the CDR3: TGTGCCAGCAGCCAAGACCACGGAAATGAGCAGTTCTTC. Amino acid sequence: CASSQDHGNEQFF. V gene TRBV14 combines with J gene TRBJ2-1; no clear D gene. The CDR3 covers 13 residues. The germline V gene encodes CDR1 SGHDN and CDR2 FVKESK. V was pared by 0 bases and J by 7 bases, with 7 bases between.